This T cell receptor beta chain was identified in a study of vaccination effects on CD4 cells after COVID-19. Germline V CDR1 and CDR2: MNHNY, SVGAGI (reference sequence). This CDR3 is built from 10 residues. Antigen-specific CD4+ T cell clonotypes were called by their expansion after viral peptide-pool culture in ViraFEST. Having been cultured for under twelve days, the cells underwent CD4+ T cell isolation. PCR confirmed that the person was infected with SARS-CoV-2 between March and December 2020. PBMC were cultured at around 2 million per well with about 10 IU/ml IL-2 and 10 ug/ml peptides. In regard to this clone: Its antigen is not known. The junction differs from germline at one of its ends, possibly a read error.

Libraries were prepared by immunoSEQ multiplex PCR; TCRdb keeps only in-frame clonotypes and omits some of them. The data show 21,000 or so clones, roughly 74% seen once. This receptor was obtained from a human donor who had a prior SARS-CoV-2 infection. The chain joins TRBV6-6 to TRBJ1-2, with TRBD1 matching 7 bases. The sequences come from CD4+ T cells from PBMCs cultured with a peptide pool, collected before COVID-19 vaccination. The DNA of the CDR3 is TGTGCCGCTGGGAGGGGGGACAGCCAGTTC. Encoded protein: CAAGRGDSQF.